These 24 T cell receptor beta chains originate from one sample sequenced in a study of radiotherapy plus CTLA-4 blockade in lung cancer. Libraries were prepared by immunoSEQ multiplex PCR; TCRdb keeps only in-frame clonotypes and omits some of them. The data show roughly 44,000 clones, 65% to 85% seen once. This specimen was peripheral blood, taken from a patient treated with radiotherapy plus ipilimumab. All receptors come from a human donor with non-small cell lung cancer who had stable disease on radiotherapy plus ipilimumab.

The CDR3 loop is CASRRASGNQPQHF. Here the CDR3 DNA reads TGTGCCAGCAGAAGGGCTAGCGGCAATCAGCCCCAGCATTTT. The chain joins TRBV27 to TRBJ1-5; unclear D gene. Looked up from germline, CDR1 is MNHEY and CDR2 is SMNVEV (reference sequence). V shed 6 bases and J shed 2 bases, with 11 bases lying between them. This CDR3 has 14 residues.

This clone was picked up one time. The rearrangement links TRBV12-5 to TRBJ2-7; D might be TRBD2 (6 bases). Germline V gene data show CDR1 as LGHNT and CDR2 as FRNRAP. The V end was cut by 2 bases, the J end by 2 bases, with 13 bases between. This CDR3 has 15 amino acids. CDR3: CASGLYAGKTYEQYF. In nucleotides, the CDR3 is TGTGCTAGTGGTTTGTATGCGGGGAAAACCTACGAGCAGTACTTC.

This chain connects TRBV7-2 to TRBJ2-7, with no clear D. The CDR3 contains 12 residues. Germline loops: CDR1 SGHTA, CDR2 FQGNSA. V lost 5 bases, J lost 0 bases, and 5 bases lay in between. CDR3 coding DNA: TGTGCCAGCAGCAGGAGCTCCTACGAGCAGTACTTC. It codes for CASSRSSYEQYF.

J is TRBJ1-2 and V is TRBV29-1; the D gene is possibly TRBD1 (6 bases). The CDR3 is made up of 16 amino acids. Trimming removed 1 base at V and 5 bases at J, with 20 bases between. Germline assignment: CDR1 SQVTM and CDR2 ANQGSEA. CDR3 sequence: CSVEGQGPLFWYGYTF. CDR3 DNA sequence: TGCAGCGTTGAAGGCCAGGGGCCACTCTTTTGGTATGGCTACACCTTC.

This clone came up once. The gene calls are TRBV30 and TRBJ1-6, with TRBD1 as a possible D gene (6 bases). The length of the CDR3 is 16 residues. The V end lost 0 bases, the J end lost 9 bases, and 18 bases lay between the germline ends. Germline V CDR1 and CDR2: GTSNPN, SVGIG (reference sequence). The CDR3 DNA is TGTGCCTGGAGTGTACCTGGGGCCCCACAGGGTTCACCCCTCCACTTT. Its translation is CAWSVPGAPQGSPLHF.

The chain employs TRBV7-8 and TRBJ2-1; possibly TRBD1 for D (6 bases). Per the germline V gene, CDR1 is SGHVS and CDR2 is FQNEAQ. The ends were cut back, 4 bases at V and 9 bases at J, with 19 bases in the middle. The CDR3 extends over 15 amino acids. The CDR3, as DNA: TGTGCCAGCAGCTCGCTAACAGGGATCAGGAGTGAGCAGTTCTTC. Translation: CASSSLTGIRSEQFF.

This sequence joins TRBV5-5 and TRBJ1-2; D unresolved. Germline-derived CDR1 and CDR2 are SGHKS and YYEKEE (reference sequence). Trimming stripped 4 bases from V and 4 bases from J, with 11 bases between. The CDR3 runs 13 residues. The CDR3 coding sequence is TGTGCCAGCAGCAACCAGGAGAGCTATGGCTACACCTTC. It translates to CASSNQESYGYTF. Full variable domain (remainder filled in from reference TRBV5-5 and TRBJ1-2): DAGVTQSPTHLIKTRGQQVTLRCSPISGHKSVSWYQQVLGQGPQFIFQYYEKEERGRGNFPDRFSARQFPNYSSELNVNALLLGDSALYLCASSNQESYGYTFGSGTRLTVV.

V gene TRBV27 combines with J gene TRBJ1-6; TRBD1 matches at 8 bases. CDR3 length equals 16 residues. Trimming took 6 bases from V and 3 from J; bases not matched to a gene: 7. Per germline, CDR1 MNHEY and CDR2 SMNVEV (reference sequence). The CDR3 DNA sequence: TGTGCCAGCAGCGACCACGGACAGGGCTATAATTCACCCCTCCACTTT. Translation gives CASSDHGQGYNSPLHF.

The J gene is TRBJ2-1, the V gene TRBV6-5; 10 nucleotides line up with TRBD2. This CDR3 is built from 15 residues. Germline CDR1 MNHEY, CDR2 SVGAGI. J gave up 8 bases and V 6 bases, and 10 bases lay outside the gene matches. The DNA for the CDR3 is TGTGCCAGCAGCCCCTTAGCGGGGGGCAGCCATGAGCAGTTCTTC. Protein: CASSPLAGGSHEQFF.

The V gene is TRBV18, the J gene TRBJ1-3, with D perhaps matching TRBD1 (5 bases). The CDR3 covers 14 residues. V was cut by 4 bases and J by 8 bases, with 15 bases left in between. Germline V gene lookup returns CDR1 KGHSH and CDR2 LQKENI. The CDR3 DNA is TGTGCCAGCTCACTACAGGAGGTCGGGGACACCATATATTTT. It codes for CASSLQEVGDTIYF. Complete variable domain (other parts from reference TRBV18 and TRBJ1-3): NAGVMQNPRHLVRRRGQEARLRCSPMKGHSHVYWYRQLPEEGLKFMVYLQKENIIDESGMPKERFSAEFPKEGPSILRIQQVVRGDSAAYFCASSLQEVGDTIYFGEGSWLTVV.

The genes are TRBV6-1 and TRBJ2-1, with TRBD1 as a possible D gene (5 bases). The length of the CDR3 is 12 residues. V lost 4 bases and J 13 bases, leaving 14 bases between the germline ends. The V gene's germline CDR1 is MNHNS and CDR2 SASEGT. CDR3 sequence (DNA): TGTGCCAGCAGTGTTCGCAGGGTGGAACAGTTCTTC. This sequence encodes CASSVRRVEQFF.

This clone was observed a few times. This chain connects TRBV27 to TRBJ1-2; D might be TRBD1 (5 bases). The CDR3 spans 15 residues. The germline V gene encodes CDR1 MNHEY and CDR2 SMNVEV (reference sequence). Between the trimmed V and J ends, which lost 6 bases and 3 bases, there was a span of 17 bases. The CDR3 coding sequence is TGTGCCAGCAGGATCTTCCAAGGGGCTTACTATGGCTACACCTTC. Its translation: CASRIFQGAYYGYTF.

The chain uses TRBV5-1 and TRBJ1-2; a possible D gene is TRBD1 (5 bases). CDR1 is SGHRS, CDR2 YFSETQ, per germline. Trimming stripped 0 bases from V and 4 bases from J, with 13 bases between. This CDR3 has 15 residues. The CDR3 DNA sequence: TGCGCCAGCAGCTTGGCCGGCGAGGGGAGCTATGGCTACACCTTC. As protein: CASSLAGEGSYGYTF.

V and J are TRBV19 and TRBJ2-1; TRBD2 might be the D (6 bases). Germline-derived CDR1 and CDR2 are LNHDA and SQIVND (reference sequence). V shed 1 base and J shed 15 bases, with 19 bases lying between them. The CDR3 contains 14 residues. The CDR3 nucleotides read TGTGCCAGTAGTATAGGGTCGGTTGGCGGGGTGGCGTTCTTC. Amino acids: CASSIGSVGGVAFF.

The chain links TRBV7-8 to TRBJ1-3, with D hard to call. The CDR3 totals 16 residues. CDR1 and CDR2 from the germline V gene are SGHVS and FQNEAQ. Trimming cost V 0 bases and J 4 bases, with 13 bases left between them. CDR3 sequence reads: CASSLALGRTGNTIYF. The CDR3 DNA follows: TGTGCCAGCAGCTTAGCTCTAGGCAGAACAGGAAACACCATATATTTT.

This clone has only a few counts. This chain connects TRBV4-1 to TRBJ1-5; weak D call: TRBD1 (5 bases). Trimming removed 0 bases from V and 6 bases from J, with 12 bases in between. Germline values: CDR1 MGHRA, CDR2 YSYEKL. The CDR3 spans 15 residues. CDR3 sequence: CASSQDLGGSQPQHF. For the CDR3, the DNA is TGCGCCAGCAGCCAAGATCTCGGGGGTAGTCAGCCCCAGCATTTT.

The chain is built from TRBV2 and TRBJ1-4; D uncertain. The CDR3 runs 11 residues. Trimming took off 4 bases at V and 11 bases at J, with 8 bases between the two ends. Germline assignment: CDR1 SNHLY and CDR2 FYNNEI. This CDR3 is CASSVLGKLFF. The CDR3 DNA reads TGTGCCAGCAGTGTTTTGGGGAAACTGTTTTTT.

This chain joins TRBV7-2 and TRBJ1-1, with a tentative D call TRBD1 (5 bases). The CDR3 extends over 13 amino acids. The germline gives CDR1 SGHTA, CDR2 FQGNSA. V gave up 3 bases and J gave up 0 bases, with 5 bases separating them. In nucleotides, the CDR3 is TGTGCCAGCAGCTTGACAGTGAACACTGAAGCTTTCTTT. It encodes CASSLTVNTEAFF. Drawing the rest from reference TRBV7-2 and TRBJ1-1, the complete variable domain is GAGVSQSPSNKVTEKGKDVELRCDPISGHTALYWYRQSLGQGLEFLIYFQGNSAPDKSGLPSDRFSAERTGGSVSTLTIQRTQQEDSAVYLCASSLTVNTEAFFGQGTRLTVV.

Regarding this clone: This same CDR3 is encoded by further DNA sequences in the sample. This rearrangement joins TRBV19 to TRBJ2-2; 8 positions match TRBD1. This CDR3 contains 16 residues. Per germline, CDR1 LNHDA and CDR2 SQIVND (reference sequence). With V trimmed by 3 bases and J by 3 bases, 6 bases remained unmatched. CDR3 protein: CASSIGDRLYTGELFF. For the CDR3, the DNA is TGTGCCAGTAGTATCGGGGACAGGCTTTACACCGGGGAGCTGTTTTTT.

The chain combines TRBV6-1 with TRBJ1-3; D is perhaps TRBD1 (6 bases). The CDR3 has 15 amino acids. Trimming stripped 4 bases from V and 2 bases from J, with 12 bases between. CDR1 MNHNS and CDR2 SASEGT come from the germline V gene. Here the CDR3 reads CASSVLTGTGNTIYF. The DNA for the CDR3 is TGTGCCAGCAGTGTTTTGACAGGAACTGGAAACACCATATATTTT.

This clone was seen only a few times. The chain recombines TRBV28 with TRBJ2-7; TRBD1 is a possible D gene (6 bases). The germline gives CDR1 MDHEN, CDR2 SYDVKM. Trimming cost V 9 bases and J 3 bases, with 12 bases left between them. This CDR3 has 12 amino acids. CDR3 DNA sequence: TGTGCCAGTGGACAGAGAAACTACGAGCAGTACGTC. Translation gives CASGQRNYEQYV.

This chain links TRBV27 with TRBJ1-5; 9 nucleotides match TRBD1. J lost 1 base, V lost 6 bases, and 1 base had no gene match. CDR1 MNHEY and CDR2 SMNVEV come from the germline V gene (reference sequence). CDR3 length equals 14 residues. This CDR3 is CASRGTGSNQPQHF. In nucleotides, the CDR3 is TGTGCCAGCAGGGGGACAGGGAGCAATCAGCCCCAGCATTTT.

This rearrangement joins TRBV6-1 to TRBJ1-5, with D uncertain. The CDR3 extends over 16 amino acids. Looked up from germline, CDR1 is MNHNS and CDR2 is SASEGT. The V and J ends lost 2 bases and 0 bases respectively, with 11 bases between them. The CDR3 nucleotides read TGTGCCAGCAGTGAAAGGGCAGCGTATAGCAATCAGCCCCAGCATTTT. Its protein is CASSERAAYSNQPQHF.

About this clone itself: The same CDR3 also results from other DNA sequences found in this sample. This chain uses TRBV27 with TRBJ1-6, with 7 bases identical to TRBD1. This CDR3 is built from 14 residues. Germline assignment: CDR1 MNHEY and CDR2 SMNVEV (reference sequence). Losses at the gene ends were 5 bases for V and 7 bases for J; bases not matched to a gene: 5. For the CDR3, the DNA is TGTGCCAGCAGTCCAGGGACAGCAAATTCACCCCTCCACTTT. It translates to CASSPGTANSPLHF.